These 13 T cell receptor beta chains share one sample of origin, sequenced in a study of neurological immune-mediated disorders. In TCRdb, the 5' RACE reads were re-called with MiXCR into one record per CDR3 protein. Of tens of thousands of distinct CDR3 sequences in the sample, more than 3% were seen once. Sequenced material: PBMCs. These receptors all come from a man aged 25-40 years with multiple sclerosis.

This clonotype was counted ten times or more. The chain has TRBV6-5 and TRBJ1-1; D gene uncertain. This CDR3 is 13 amino acids long. From germline, CDR1 is MNHEY and CDR2 SVGAGI. Trimming cost V 8 bases and J 6 bases, with 16 bases left between them. The CDR3: CASRIARYAEAFF. The CDR3, as DNA: TGTGCCAGCCGAATTGCTCGGTACGCTGAAGCTTTCTTT.

This clonotype was seen ten or more times. This chain's CDR3 is CATSLRQGNTGELFF. The CDR3 nucleotides read TGTGCCACCAGCTTAAGACAGGGAAACACCGGGGAGCTGTTTTTT. This sequence joins TRBV15 and TRBJ2-2, with 7 bases fitting TRBD1. CDR1 is LNHNV, CDR2 YYDKDF, per germline (reference sequence). The CDR3 covers 15 residues. Germline trimming cut 5 bases from V and 2 bases from J; bases unmatched to any gene: 5. Full variable domain (rest looked up from reference TRBV15 and TRBJ2-2): DAMVIQNPRYQVTQFGKPVTLSCSQTLNHNVMYWYQQKSSQAPKLLFHYYDKDFNNEADTPDNFQSRRPNTSFCFLDIRSPGLGDTAMYLCATSLRQGNTGELFFGEGSRLTVL.

This clonotype was seen ten or more times. This chain uses TRBV18 with TRBJ2-1; 9 bases fit TRBD2. The germline V gene encodes CDR1 KGHSH and CDR2 LQKENI. With 3 bases clipped from V and 9 bases from J, the junction kept 9 bases outside the gene matches. CDR3 size: 15 residues. Here the CDR3 reads CASSPVPSGIGEQFF. In nucleotides, the CDR3 is TGTGCCAGCTCACCCGTCCCTAGCGGGATTGGTGAGCAGTTCTTC.

This clonotype was counted many times. The chain employs TRBV20-1 and TRBJ2-5; 8 nucleotides line up with TRBD1. Germline V gene sequence: CDR1 DFQATT, CDR2 SNEGSKA (reference sequence). This CDR3 region has 15 residues. V lost 5 bases, J lost 4 bases, and 12 bases stayed unmatched. The CDR3 DNA reads as TGCAGTGCTTCCCGTCGAGACAGGGGAGGAGAGACCCAGTACTTC. Translating gives CSASRRDRGGETQYF.

This clonotype was picked up many times. V usage is TRBV20-1 and J usage is TRBJ1-2; the D gene is possibly TRBD1 (6 bases). V lost 4 bases, J lost 2 bases, and 8 bases lay in between. The V gene's germline CDR1 is DFQATT and CDR2 SNEGSKA (reference sequence). The length of the CDR3 is 12 residues. As DNA, the CDR3 is TGCAGTGCTACCGGACAGAACTATGGCTACACCTTC. Its protein product is CSATGQNYGYTF.

This clonotype was found many times. The chain joins TRBV4-1 to TRBJ2-1; TRBD2 matches at 9 bases. CDR1 is MGHRA, CDR2 YSYEKL, per germline. The CDR3 loop spans 15 amino acids. The V and J ends lost 6 bases and 5 bases, in that order; junction bases with no gene match: 8. CDR3 DNA sequence: TGCGCCAGCAGACTTAGCGGGGGTTTTAACAATGAGCAGTTCTTC. Encoded protein: CASRLSGGFNNEQFF.

This clonotype was recorded many times. This chain connects TRBV20-1 to TRBJ2-1; D uncertain. V was clipped by 6 bases and J by 2 bases, with 17 bases between them. The CDR3 sequence is 15 residues long. Germline CDR1 is DFQATT and CDR2 is SNEGSKA (reference sequence). CDR3 sequence: CSAVTRAVPYNEQFF. CDR3 in DNA: TGCAGTGCGGTTACTCGGGCGGTCCCCTACAATGAGCAGTTCTTC.

This clonotype was detected ten times or more. The chain combines TRBV7-9 with TRBJ2-7; no clear D. The CDR3 loop spans 11 amino acids. Per the germline V gene, CDR1 is SEHNR and CDR2 is FQNEAQ (reference sequence). V shed 3 bases and J shed 5 bases, with 5 bases lying between them. The CDR3 loop reads CASSFSDEQYF. CDR3 sequence (DNA): TGTGCCAGCAGCTTTAGTGACGAGCAGTACTTC.

The table lists this clonotype with many counts. CDR3 DNA: TGTGCCAGCAGCGCCGGGACTAGCGGGAGCACAGATACGCAGTATTTT. Protein sequence: CASSAGTSGSTDTQYF. The chain recombines TRBV9 with TRBJ2-3; TRBD2 agrees at 12 bases. The CDR3 is 16 residues long. In germline, CDR1 is SGDLS, CDR2 YYNGEE. J gave up 0 bases and V 3 bases, and 2 bases lay outside the gene matches.

This clonotype was seen ten or more times. The chain carries TRBV5-1 and TRBJ2-2; maybe TRBD1 (6 bases). The CDR3 loop spans 15 amino acids. Germline V lookup: CDR1 SGHRS, CDR2 YFSETQ. The ends were cut back, 0 bases at V and 5 bases at J, with 11 bases in the middle. DNA of the CDR3: TGCGCCAGCAGCTTGGATGGCAGGGGAACCGGGGAGCTGTTTTTT. Protein product: CASSLDGRGTGELFF.

This clonotype showed up many times. This chain links TRBV20-1 with TRBJ2-1, with TRBD2 matching over 12 bases. CDR1 and CDR2 (germline): DFQATT, SNEGSKA (reference sequence). The CDR3 consists of 15 residues. The V and J ends lost 3 bases and 10 bases, in that order; junction bases with no gene match: 10. The CDR3, as DNA: TGCAGTGCTAGTCTAGCGGGAGGGCCCGTGGTCGAGCAGTTCTTC. Translation: CSASLAGGPVVEQFF.

There are a few counts of this clonotype. The chain employs TRBV5-1 and TRBJ1-1; TRBD1 is a possible D gene (5 bases). Germline V gene data show CDR1 as SGHRS and CDR2 as YFSETQ. CDR3 length equals 14 residues. The germline V and J ends were trimmed by 4 bases and 4 bases, with 14 bases remaining between them. Here the CDR3 DNA reads TGCGCCAGCAGCCTCCGGGAGGGGTCCACTGAAGCTTTCTTT. As protein: CASSLREGSTEAFF.

This clonotype was counted many times. The V gene is TRBV20-1, the J gene TRBJ1-1; TRBD1 matches at 7 bases. V lost 4 bases to trimming and J lost 0 bases; unmatched junction nucleotides: 8. The CDR3 covers 15 residues. Germline CDR1 reads DFQATT; CDR2 reads SNEGSKA (reference sequence). The CDR3 DNA is TGCAGTGCTAAGGGGGCCTGGGGCATGAACACTGAAGCTTTCTTT. Translation: CSAKGAWGMNTEAFF.